The rows below give T cell receptor beta chains drawn from one sample of a study of shared clonotypes between healthy human individuals. Profiled with immunoSEQ multiplex PCR; TCRdb holds only in-frame clones, not every one. The sample holds about 2.2 million clones, around 93% seen once. Sequencing was performed on naive CD8+ T cells from PBMCs. Receptors were obtained from a man in his late teens or twenties in good health. Some clones in this sample may be carry-over from other donors' samples. Each CDR3 is given with its conserved first and last residue. The D gene is left open where the match is weak. Size values are once, few and many counts, or a class for expanded clones, and some rows have none.

j_call	d_call	clone_size	v_call	cdr3_length	cdr3_aa	cdr3_nt
TRBJ1-2	TRBD1	.	TRBV5-6	16	CASSLRDRVDLIGYTF	TGTGCCAGCAGCCTCCGGGACAGGGTTGACCTTATTGGCTACACCTTC
TRBJ2-1	.	once	TRBV28	15	CASSLAVGFYNEQFF	TGTGCCAGCAGTTTAGCGGTCGGATTCTACAATGAGCAGTTCTTC
TRBJ1-3	.	few	TRBV15	16	CATSRGGSPGGNTIYF	TGTGCCACCAGCAGAGGAGGATCCCCGGGAGGCAACACCATATATTTT
TRBJ1-4	.	.	TRBV19	14	CASSTMGTNEKLFF	TGTGCCAGTAGTACGATGGGAACTAATGAAAAACTGTTTTTT
TRBJ2-7	TRBD1	.	TRBV5-1	14	CASSQTGQGYEQYF	TGCGCCAGCAGCCAGACCGGACAGGGGTACGAGCAGTACTTC
TRBJ2-1	TRBD2	.	TRBV27	15	CASSFSGRVSNEQFF	TGTGCCAGCAGTTTTAGCGGGCGAGTTTCCAATGAGCAGTTCTTC
TRBJ1-5	TRBD1	.	TRBV6-1	17	CASSDKGDRDISEPQHF	TGTGCCAGCAGTGATAAAGGGGACAGGGATATCTCCGAGCCCCAGCATTTT
TRBJ2-2	.	.	TRBV5-1	16	CASSLVASANTGELFF	TGCGCCAGCAGCTTGGTGGCCAGTGCGAACACCGGGGAGCTGTTTTTT
TRBJ2-1	.	.	TRBV9	15	CASRKIGTPDNEQFF	TGTGCCAGCAGGAAGATCGGGACTCCCGACAATGAGCAGTTCTTC
TRBJ1-1	TRBD1	.	TRBV13	16	CASSLAGQGFYTEAFF	TGTGCCAGCAGCTTGGCGGGACAGGGATTTTACACTGAAGCTTTCTTT
TRBJ2-7	TRBD1	.	TRBV28	16	CASSFTPGQGLYEQYF	TGTGCCAGCAGTTTTACTCCGGGACAGGGATTATACGAGCAGTACTTC
TRBJ2-7	TRBD1	.	TRBV6-5	13	CASSWGQGKEQYF	TGTGCCAGCAGTTGGGGACAGGGGAAAGAGCAGTACTTC
TRBJ2-3	TRBD2	.	TRBV30	17	CAWSGTSGSGPPDTQYF	TGTGCCTGGAGTGGGACTAGCGGGAGTGGGCCCCCAGATACGCAGTATTTT
TRBJ2-3	.	.	TRBV19	12	CASSLRTDTQYF	TGTGCCAGTAGTCTACGGACAGATACGCAGTATTTT